This TCR beta chain originates from a study of cytomegalovirus exposure and HLA in healthy donors. Findings of the study overall: The authors later linked a missense DCLRE1C variant to TCR beta V- and J-gene trimming.

Use of 60 Vbeta and 13 Jbeta primers characterized the PCR. The table came from immunoSEQ multiplex PCR; TCRdb's copy has only in-frame clones and leaves some out. The sample records some 200,000 clones, approximately 82% being singletons. The CDR3 has 17 residues. V was pared by 0 bases and J by 0 bases, with 12 bases between. Germline CDR1 reads LGHNA; CDR2 reads YSLEER. Worth noting for this clone: What it recognizes is unknown.

The sequence was collected from a woman aged 18-29 years in good health and CMV-seronegative. V usage is TRBV4-3 and J usage is TRBJ2-4; possible D gene TRBD2, 6 bases. Sequenced sample: PBMCs. CDR3 sequence (DNA): TGCGCCAGCAGCCAAGAGAGCGGGCAGGGAGCCAAAAACATTCAGTACTTC. Amino acids: CASSQESGQGAKNIQYF.